This T cell receptor beta chain emerged from a study of response to subunit inactivated influenza vaccine. Overall study findings and caveats: New T cells are recruited in small numbers by each seasonal influenza vaccination, according to the authors' suggestion.

TCRdb itself ran the RT-PCR reads through MiXCR, one entry per CDR3 protein. Here the sample spans 530,000 or so distinct CDR3 sequences, about 11% being singletons. This clonotype has a handful of counts. Its antigen is as yet unknown. This receptor was taken from a man aged 50 to 59 who received an inactivated influenza vaccine. The sample here was PBMCs from blood, taken on the day of vaccination.

CDR3 sequence (DNA): TGTGCCAGCTCACCACCGGGACACGACCTCTATGGCTACACCTTC. Translated: CASSPPGHDLYGYTF. V gene TRBV18 combines with J gene TRBJ1-2; tentatively, D is TRBD1 (6 bases). Germline CDR1 reads KGHSH; CDR2 reads LQKENI. V was clipped by 0 bases and J by 4 bases, with 12 bases between them. The CDR3 loop spans 15 amino acids. Complete variable domain (other parts from reference TRBV18 and TRBJ1-2): NAGVMQNPRHLVRRRGQEARLRCSPMKGHSHVYWYRQLPEEGLKFMVYLQKENIIDESGMPKERFSAEFPKEGPSILRIQQVVRGDSAAYFCASSPPGHDLYGYTFGSGTRLTVV.